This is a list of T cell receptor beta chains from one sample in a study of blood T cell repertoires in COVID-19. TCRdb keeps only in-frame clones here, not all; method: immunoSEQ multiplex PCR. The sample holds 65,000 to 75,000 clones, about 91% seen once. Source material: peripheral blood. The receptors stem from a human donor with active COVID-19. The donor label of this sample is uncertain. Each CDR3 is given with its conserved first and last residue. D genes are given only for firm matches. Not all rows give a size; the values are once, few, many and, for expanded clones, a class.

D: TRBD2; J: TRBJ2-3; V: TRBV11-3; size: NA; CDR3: CASSLGTSGSHLTDTQYF; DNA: TGTGCCAGCAGCTTAGGGACTAGCGGGAGTCACCTCACAGATACGCAGTATTTT
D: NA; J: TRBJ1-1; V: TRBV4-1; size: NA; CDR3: CASSQVGGRWDEAFF; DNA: TGCGCCAGCAGCCAAGTGGGGGGACGGTGGGATGAAGCTTTCTTT
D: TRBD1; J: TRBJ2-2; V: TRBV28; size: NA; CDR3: CASSLSKGGAPGELFF; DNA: TGTGCCAGCAGTTTAAGTAAAGGGGGCGCGCCCGGGGAGCTGTTTTTT
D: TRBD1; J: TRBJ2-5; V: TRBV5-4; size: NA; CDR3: CASSSGTGGGETQYF; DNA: TGTGCCAGCAGCTCCGGGACAGGAGGGGGGGAGACCCAGTACTTC
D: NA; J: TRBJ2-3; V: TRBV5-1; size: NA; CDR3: CASSLGSGVEDTQYF; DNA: TGCGCCAGCAGCTTGGGGTCGGGAGTTGAAGATACGCAGTATTTT
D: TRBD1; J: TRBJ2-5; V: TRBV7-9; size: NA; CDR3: CASSSTSGTGETQYF; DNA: TGTGCCAGCAGTTCAACCTCCGGGACAGGGGAGACCCAGTACTTC
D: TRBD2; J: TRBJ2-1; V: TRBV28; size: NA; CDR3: CASLAGGYNEQFF; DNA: TGTGCTAGCTTGGCGGGAGGATACAATGAGCAGTTCTTC
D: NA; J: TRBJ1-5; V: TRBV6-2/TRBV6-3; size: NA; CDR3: CASSVGGGNQPQHF; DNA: TGTGCCAGCAGTGTGGGGGGAGGCAATCAGCCCCAGCATTTT
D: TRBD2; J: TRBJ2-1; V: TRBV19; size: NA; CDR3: CASSIDGPGLSYNEQFF; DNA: TGTGCCAGTAGTATAGATGGGCCGGGACTATCCTACAATGAGCAGTTCTTC
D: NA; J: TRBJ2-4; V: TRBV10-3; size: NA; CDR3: CAISESGSRYF; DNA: TGTGCCATCAGTGAGTCAGGTAGCCGATACTTC
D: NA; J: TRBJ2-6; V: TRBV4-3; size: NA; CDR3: CASSHDRDISGANVLTF; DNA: TGCGCCAGCAGCCACGACCGCGACATCTCTGGGGCCAACGTCCTGACTTTC
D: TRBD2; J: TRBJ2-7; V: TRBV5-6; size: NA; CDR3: CASSLTSGSFYEQYF; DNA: TGTGCCAGCAGCCTGACTAGCGGGAGTTTCTACGAGCAGTACTTC
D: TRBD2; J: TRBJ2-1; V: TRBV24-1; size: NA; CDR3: CATSERLAGVNEQFF; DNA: TGTGCCACCAGTGAACGACTAGCGGGAGTCAATGAGCAGTTCTTC
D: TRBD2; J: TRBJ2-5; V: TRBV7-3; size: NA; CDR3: CASSLSGAQETQYF; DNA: TGTGCCAGCAGCCTTAGCGGGGCTCAAGAGACCCAGTACTTC
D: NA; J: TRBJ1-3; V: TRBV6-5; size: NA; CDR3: CASTNRGLGGNTIYF; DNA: TGTGCCAGCACCAACCGGGGGTTAGGAGGAAACACCATATATTTT
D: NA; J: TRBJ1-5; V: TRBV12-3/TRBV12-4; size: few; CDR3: CASSTVSNQPQHF; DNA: TGTGCCAGCAGTACAGTTAGCAATCAGCCCCAGCATTTT
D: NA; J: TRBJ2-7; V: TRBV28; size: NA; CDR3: CASSPLSYEQYF; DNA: TGTGCCAGCAGTCCCCTCTCCTACGAGCAGTACTTC
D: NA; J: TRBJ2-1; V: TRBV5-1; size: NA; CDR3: CASSDQTSSNEQFF; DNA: TGCGCCAGCAGTGACCAGACTAGTTCCAATGAGCAGTTCTTC
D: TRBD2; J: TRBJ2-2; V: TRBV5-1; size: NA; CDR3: CASSEAPGLRGGELFF; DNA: TGCGCCAGCAGCGAAGCCCCGGGACTACGGGGCGGGGAGCTGTTTTTT
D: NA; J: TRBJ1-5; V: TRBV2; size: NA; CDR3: CASSTIYSNQPQHF; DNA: TGTGCCAGCAGTACGATCTATAGCAATCAGCCCCAGCATTTT
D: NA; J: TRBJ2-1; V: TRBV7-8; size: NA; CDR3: CASSSGWSSYNEQFF; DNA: TGTGCCAGCAGCTCGGGTTGGAGCTCCTACAATGAGCAGTTCTTC
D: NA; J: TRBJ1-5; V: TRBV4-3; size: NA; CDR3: CASSQVWRGSNQPQHF; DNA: TGCGCCAGCAGCCAAGTGTGGAGGGGAAGCAATCAGCCCCAGCATTTT
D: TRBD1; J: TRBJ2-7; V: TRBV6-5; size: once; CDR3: CASSYGGQGVTYEQYF; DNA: TGTGCCAGCAGTTACGGGGGACAGGGAGTTACCTACGAGCAGTACTTC